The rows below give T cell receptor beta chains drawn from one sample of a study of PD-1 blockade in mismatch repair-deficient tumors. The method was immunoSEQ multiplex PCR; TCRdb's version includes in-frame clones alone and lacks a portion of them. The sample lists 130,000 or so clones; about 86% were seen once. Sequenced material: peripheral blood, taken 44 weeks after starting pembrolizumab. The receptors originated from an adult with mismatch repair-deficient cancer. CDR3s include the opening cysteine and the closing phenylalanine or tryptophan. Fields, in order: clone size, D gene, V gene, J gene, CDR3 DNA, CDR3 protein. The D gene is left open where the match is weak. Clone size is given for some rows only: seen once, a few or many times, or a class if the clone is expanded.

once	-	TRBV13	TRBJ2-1	TGTGCCAGCAGCTCCACTGTTCGGCGCAATGAGCAGTTCTTC	CASSSTVRRNEQFF
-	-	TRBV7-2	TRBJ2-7	TGTGCCAGCAGCTTTGGGACCTACGAGCAGTACTTC	CASSFGTYEQYF
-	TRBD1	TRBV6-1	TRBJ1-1	TGTGCCAGCAGTGAATACACAGGGGCCACTGAAGCTTTCTTT	CASSEYTGATEAFF
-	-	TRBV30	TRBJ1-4	TGTGCCTGGAGTTTCTCAGGAGCGAATGAAAAACTGTTTTTT	CAWSFSGANEKLFF
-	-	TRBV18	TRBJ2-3	TGTGCCAGCTCATCGGCGCCAGATACGCAGTATTTT	CASSSAPDTQYF
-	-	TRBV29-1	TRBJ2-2	TGCAGCGTTGAAAGGGACGACCTCACCGGGGAGCTGTTTTTT	CSVERDDLTGELFF
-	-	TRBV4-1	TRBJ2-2	TGCGCCAGCAGCCAAGATAGGGGGGCTGGCGGGGAGCTGTTTTTT	CASSQDRGAGGELFF
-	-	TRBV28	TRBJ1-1	TGTGCCAGCCTGACGTCGAACACTGAAGCTTTCTTT	CASLTSNTEAFF
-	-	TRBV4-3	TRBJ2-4	TGCGCCAGCAGCCCTAAGGACCAAAACATTCAGTACTTC	CASSPKDQNIQYF
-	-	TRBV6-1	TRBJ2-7	TGTGCCAGCAGTAGAGGCTACGAGCAGTACTTC	CASSRGYEQYF
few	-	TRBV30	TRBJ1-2	TGTGCCTGGAAGAAGTGGGAATTTGGCTACACCTTC	CAWKKWEFGYTF
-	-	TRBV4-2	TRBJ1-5	TGTGCCAGCAGCCAAGATCAGTGTAGGGTAGGTGTGAATCAGCCCCAGCATTTT	CASSQDQCRVGVNQPQHF
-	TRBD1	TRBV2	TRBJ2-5	TGTGCCAGCAGGAACAGGGGGCTGAGTCAAGAGACCCAGTACTTC	CASRNRGLSQETQYF
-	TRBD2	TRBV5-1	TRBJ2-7	TGCGCCAGCAGCTTTGCGGCTAGCGGGATCTACGAGCAGTACTTC	CASSFAASGIYEQYF
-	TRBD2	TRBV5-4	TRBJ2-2	TGTGCCAGCAGCGCGGGACTAGTCGGTATCTCCGGGGAGCTGTTTTTT	CASSAGLVGISGELFF
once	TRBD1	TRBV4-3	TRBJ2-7	TGCGCCAGCAGCCAAGTTAGGGGACAGTACTACGAGCAGTACTTC	CASSQVRGQYYEQYF
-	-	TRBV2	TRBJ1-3	TGTGCCAGCAGTGACCGACCCTTCTCTTCTGGAAACACCATATATTTT	CASSDRPFSSGNTIYF
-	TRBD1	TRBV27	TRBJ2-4	TGTGCCAGCAGCCTCCTACGGACAGGGGCCAAAAACATTCAGTACTTC	CASSLLRTGAKNIQYF
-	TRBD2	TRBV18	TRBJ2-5	TGTGCCAGCTCACCAAGGTCGGGAGGAGAGACCCAGTACTTC	CASSPRSGGETQYF
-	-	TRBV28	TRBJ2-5	TGTGCCAGCACAAATAAAGGGGGGAGAGGCCAGTACTTC	CASTNKGGRGQYF
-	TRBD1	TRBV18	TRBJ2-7	TGTGCCAGCTCAGGCACAGGGGGCGAGCAGTACTTC	CASSGTGGEQYF
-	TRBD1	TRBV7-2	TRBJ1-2	TGTGCCAGCAGCCCCCGGGACAGGGACGGCTACACCTTC	CASSPRDRDGYTF
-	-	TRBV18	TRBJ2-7	TGTGCCAGCTCACCCTTTGGCGGAGAAGGGTACGAGCAGTACTTC	CASSPFGGEGYEQYF
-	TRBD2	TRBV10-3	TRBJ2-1	TGTGCCATCAGTGAGACTAGCGGCCCGTCCACTGGCGACAATGAGCAGTTCTTC	CAISETSGPSTGDNEQFF